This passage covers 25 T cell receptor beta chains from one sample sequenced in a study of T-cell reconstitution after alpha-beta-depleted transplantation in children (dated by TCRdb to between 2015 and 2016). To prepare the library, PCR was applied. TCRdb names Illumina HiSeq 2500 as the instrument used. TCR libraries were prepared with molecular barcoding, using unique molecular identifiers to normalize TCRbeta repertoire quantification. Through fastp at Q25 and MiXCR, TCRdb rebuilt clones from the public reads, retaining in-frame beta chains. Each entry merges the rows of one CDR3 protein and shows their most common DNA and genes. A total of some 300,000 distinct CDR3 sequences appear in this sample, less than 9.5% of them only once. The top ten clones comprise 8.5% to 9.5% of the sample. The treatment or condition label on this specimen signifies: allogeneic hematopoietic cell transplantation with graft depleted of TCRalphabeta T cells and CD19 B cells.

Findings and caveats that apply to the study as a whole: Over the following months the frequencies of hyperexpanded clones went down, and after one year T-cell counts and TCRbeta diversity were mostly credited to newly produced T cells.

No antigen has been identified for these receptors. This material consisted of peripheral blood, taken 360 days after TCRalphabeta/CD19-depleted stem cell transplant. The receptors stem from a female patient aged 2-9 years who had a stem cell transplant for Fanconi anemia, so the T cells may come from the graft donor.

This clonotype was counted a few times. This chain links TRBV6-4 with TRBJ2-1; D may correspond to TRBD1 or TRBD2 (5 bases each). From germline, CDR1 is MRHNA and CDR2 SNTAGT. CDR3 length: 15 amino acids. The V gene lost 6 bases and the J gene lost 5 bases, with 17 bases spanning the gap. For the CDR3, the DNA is TGTGCCAGCAGAAACGGGACGGCTGCAAACAATGAGCAGTTCTTC. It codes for CASRNGTAANNEQFF.

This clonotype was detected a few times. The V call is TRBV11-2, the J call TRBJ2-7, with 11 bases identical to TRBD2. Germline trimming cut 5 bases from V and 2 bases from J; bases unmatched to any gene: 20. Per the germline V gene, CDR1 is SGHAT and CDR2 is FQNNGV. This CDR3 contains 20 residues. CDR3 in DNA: TGTGCCAGCAGCCCCGCAACTAGCGGGAGAAGAGGTCGGGGCCCCTACGAGCAGTACTTC. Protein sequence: CASSPATSGRRGRGPYEQYF.

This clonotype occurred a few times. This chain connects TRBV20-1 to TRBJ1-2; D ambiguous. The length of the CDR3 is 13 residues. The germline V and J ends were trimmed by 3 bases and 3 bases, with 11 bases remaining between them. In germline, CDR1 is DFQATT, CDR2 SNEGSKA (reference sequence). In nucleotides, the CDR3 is TGCAGTGCTAGTCCGGGGATATACTATGGCTACACCTTC. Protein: CSASPGIYYGYTF.

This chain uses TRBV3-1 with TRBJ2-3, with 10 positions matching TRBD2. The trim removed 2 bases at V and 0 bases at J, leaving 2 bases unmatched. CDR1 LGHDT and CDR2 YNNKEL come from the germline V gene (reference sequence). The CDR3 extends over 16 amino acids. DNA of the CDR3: TGTGCCAGCAGCCAACTAGCGGGGGAGAGCACAGATACGCAGTATTTT. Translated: CASSQLAGESTDTQYF.

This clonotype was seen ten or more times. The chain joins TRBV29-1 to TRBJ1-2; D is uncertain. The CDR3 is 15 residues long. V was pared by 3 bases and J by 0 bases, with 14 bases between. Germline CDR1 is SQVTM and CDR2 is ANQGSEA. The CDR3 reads CSVESMDRANYGYTF. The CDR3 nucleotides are TGCAGCGTTGAGTCAATGGACCGGGCTAACTATGGCTACACCTTC. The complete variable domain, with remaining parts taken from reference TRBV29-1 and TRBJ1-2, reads SAVISQKPSRDICQRGTSLTIQCQVDSQVTMMFWYRQQPGQSLTLIATANQGSEATYESGFVIDKFPISRPNLTFSTLTVSNMSPEDSSIYLCSVESMDRANYGYTFGSGTRLTVV.

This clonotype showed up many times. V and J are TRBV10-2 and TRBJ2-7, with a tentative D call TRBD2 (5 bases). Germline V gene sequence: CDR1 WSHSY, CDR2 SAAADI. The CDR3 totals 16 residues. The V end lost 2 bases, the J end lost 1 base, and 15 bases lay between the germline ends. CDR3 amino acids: CASSEEAGLLSYEQYF. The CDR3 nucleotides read TGCGCCAGCAGTGAGGAGGCGGGCCTCCTTTCCTACGAGCAGTACTTC.

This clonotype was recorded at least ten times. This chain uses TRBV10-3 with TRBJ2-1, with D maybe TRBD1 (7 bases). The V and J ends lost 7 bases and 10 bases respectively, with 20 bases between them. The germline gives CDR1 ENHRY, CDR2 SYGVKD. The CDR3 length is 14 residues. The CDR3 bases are TGTGCCATCAAGACCCAGGGGGGCCCCGGGGAGCAGTTCTTC. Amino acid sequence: CAIKTQGGPGEQFF.

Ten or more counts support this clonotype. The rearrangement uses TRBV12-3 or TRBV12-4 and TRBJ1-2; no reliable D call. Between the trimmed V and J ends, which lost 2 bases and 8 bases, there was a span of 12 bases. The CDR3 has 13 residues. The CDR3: CASSLSGSAGYTF. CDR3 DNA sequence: TGTGCCAGCAGTTTATCGGGGTCCGCCGGCTACACCTTC.

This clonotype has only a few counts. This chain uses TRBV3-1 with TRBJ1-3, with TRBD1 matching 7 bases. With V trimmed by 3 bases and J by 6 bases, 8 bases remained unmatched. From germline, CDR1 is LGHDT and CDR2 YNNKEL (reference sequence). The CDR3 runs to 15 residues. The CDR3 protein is CASSHAGGGENTIYF. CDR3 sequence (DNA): TGTGCCAGCAGCCATGCCGGAGGGGGCGAAAACACCATATATTTT.

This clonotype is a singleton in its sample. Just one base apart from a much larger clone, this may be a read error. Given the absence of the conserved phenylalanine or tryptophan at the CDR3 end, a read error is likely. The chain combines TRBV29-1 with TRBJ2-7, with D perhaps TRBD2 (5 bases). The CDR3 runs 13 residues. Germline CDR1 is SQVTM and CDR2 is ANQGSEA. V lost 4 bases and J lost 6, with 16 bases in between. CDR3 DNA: TGCAGCGTTGGTGGTGCGGCCGGGGTCGAGCAGTACCTC. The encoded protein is CSVGGAAGVEQYL.

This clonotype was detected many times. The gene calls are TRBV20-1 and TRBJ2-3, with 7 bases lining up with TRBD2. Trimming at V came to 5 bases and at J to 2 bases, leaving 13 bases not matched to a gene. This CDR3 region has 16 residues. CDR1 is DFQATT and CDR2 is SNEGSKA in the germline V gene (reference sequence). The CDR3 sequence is CSAVHPTSSTTDTQYF. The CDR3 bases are TGCAGTGCTGTTCATCCGACTAGCAGCACCACAGATACGCAGTATTTT.

This chain's CDR3 is CSARDLGGVTKNIQYF. CDR3 coding DNA: TGCAGTGCTAGAGATCTGGGGGGTGTTACCAAAAACATTCAGTACTTC. The chain couples TRBV20-1 to TRBJ2-4; tentatively, D is TRBD2 (6 bases). Trimming took 0 bases from V and 2 from J, leaving 14 bases between them. This CDR3 is 16 amino acids long. CDR1 DFQATT and CDR2 SNEGSKA come from the germline V gene (reference sequence).

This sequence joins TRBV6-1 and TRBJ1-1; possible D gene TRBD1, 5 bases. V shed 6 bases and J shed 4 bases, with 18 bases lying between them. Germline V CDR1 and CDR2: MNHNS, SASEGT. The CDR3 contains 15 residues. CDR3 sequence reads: CASRRLGAAGTEAFF. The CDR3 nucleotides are TGTGCCAGCAGGCGTCTCGGGGCAGCGGGCACTGAAGCTTTCTTT.

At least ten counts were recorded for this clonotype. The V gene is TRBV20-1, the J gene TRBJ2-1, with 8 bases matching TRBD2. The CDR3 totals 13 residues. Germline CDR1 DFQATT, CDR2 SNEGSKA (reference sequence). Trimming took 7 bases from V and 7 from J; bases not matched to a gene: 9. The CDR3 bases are TGCAGTGTTGGTCGGGGGGGCCCGAATGAGCAGTTCTTC. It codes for CSVGRGGPNEQFF.

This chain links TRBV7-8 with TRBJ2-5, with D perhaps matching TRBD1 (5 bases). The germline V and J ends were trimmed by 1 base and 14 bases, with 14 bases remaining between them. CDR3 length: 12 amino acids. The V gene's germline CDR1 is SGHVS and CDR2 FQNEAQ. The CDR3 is CASSLGSWQGYF. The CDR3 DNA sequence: TGTGCCAGCAGCTTAGGAAGCTGGCAGGGATACTTC.

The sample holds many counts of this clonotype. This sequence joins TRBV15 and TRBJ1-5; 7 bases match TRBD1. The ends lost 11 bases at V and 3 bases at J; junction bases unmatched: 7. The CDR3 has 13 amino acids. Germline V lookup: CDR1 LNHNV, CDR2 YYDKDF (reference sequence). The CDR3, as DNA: TGTGCCGTTAGACAGGGATACAATCAGCCCCAGCATTTT. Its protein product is CAVRQGYNQPQHF.

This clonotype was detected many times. CDR3 coding DNA: TGTGCCAGCTGCGCCGGACCAGTGGGTCAGCCCCAGCATTTT. Protein sequence: CASCAGPVGQPQHF. J is TRBJ1-5 and V is TRBV6-5, with D uncertain. Trimming cost V 8 bases and J 6 bases, with 17 bases left between them. Germline V CDR1 and CDR2: MNHEY, SVGAGI. There are 14 residues in the CDR3.

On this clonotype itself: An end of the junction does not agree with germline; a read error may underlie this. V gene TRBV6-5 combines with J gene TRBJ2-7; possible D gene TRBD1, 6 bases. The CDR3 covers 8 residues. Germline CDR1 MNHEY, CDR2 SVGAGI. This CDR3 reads CASGQGHF. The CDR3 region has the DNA TGTGCCAGCGGCCAGGGGCACTTC.

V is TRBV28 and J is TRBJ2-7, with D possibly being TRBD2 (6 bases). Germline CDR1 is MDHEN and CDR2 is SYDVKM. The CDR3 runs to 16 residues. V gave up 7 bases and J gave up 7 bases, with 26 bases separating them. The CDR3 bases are TGTGCCAGCACCACCGGGGTGCGGGGCGGGACTGGGGAGCAGTACGTC. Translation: CASTTGVRGGTGEQYV.

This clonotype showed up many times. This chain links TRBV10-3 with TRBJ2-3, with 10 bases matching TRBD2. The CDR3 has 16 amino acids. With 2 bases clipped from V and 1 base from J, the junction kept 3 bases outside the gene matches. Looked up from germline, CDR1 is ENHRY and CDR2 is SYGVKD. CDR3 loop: CAISELGTSGTDTQYF. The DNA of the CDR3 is TGTGCCATCAGTGAGCTCGGGACTAGCGGCACAGATACGCAGTATTTT.

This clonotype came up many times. CDR3 sequence: CSVEPTLGDPGATTVRDTQYF. CDR3 bases: TGCAGCGTTGAACCTACTCTGGGCGATCCCGGGGCGACAACGGTACGCGATACGCAGTATTTT. V gene TRBV29-1 combines with J gene TRBJ2-3, with D perhaps TRBD1 or TRBD2 (5 bases each). There are 21 residues in the CDR3. CDR1 and CDR2 from the germline V gene are SQVTM and ANQGSEA. V was trimmed by 2 bases and J by 6 bases, leaving 36 bases between them.

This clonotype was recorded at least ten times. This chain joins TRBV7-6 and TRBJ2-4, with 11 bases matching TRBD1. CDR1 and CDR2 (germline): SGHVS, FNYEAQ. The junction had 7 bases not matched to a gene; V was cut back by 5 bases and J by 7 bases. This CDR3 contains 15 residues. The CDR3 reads CASSTGQGAFNIQYF. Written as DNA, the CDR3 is TGTGCCAGCAGCACCGGACAGGGGGCATTTAACATTCAGTACTTC.

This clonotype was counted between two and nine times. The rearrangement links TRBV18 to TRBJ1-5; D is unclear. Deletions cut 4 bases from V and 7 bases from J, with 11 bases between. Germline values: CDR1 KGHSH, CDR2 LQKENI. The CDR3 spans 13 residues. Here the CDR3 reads CASSRSPGQPQHF. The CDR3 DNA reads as TGTGCCAGCTCACGCTCGCCCGGCCAGCCCCAGCATTTT. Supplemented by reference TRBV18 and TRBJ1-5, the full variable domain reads NAGVMQNPRHLVRRRGQEARLRCSPMKGHSHVYWYRQLPEEGLKFMVYLQKENIIDESGMPKERFSAEFPKEGPSILRIQQVVRGDSAAYFCASSRSPGQPQHFGDGTRLSIL.

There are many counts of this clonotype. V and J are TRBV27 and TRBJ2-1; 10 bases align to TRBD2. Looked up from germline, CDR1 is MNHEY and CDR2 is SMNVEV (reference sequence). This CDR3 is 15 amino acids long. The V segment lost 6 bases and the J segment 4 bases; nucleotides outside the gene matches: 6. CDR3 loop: CASSPLAGPYNEQFF. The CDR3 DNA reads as TGTGCCAGCAGCCCACTAGCGGGGCCTTACAATGAGCAGTTCTTC.

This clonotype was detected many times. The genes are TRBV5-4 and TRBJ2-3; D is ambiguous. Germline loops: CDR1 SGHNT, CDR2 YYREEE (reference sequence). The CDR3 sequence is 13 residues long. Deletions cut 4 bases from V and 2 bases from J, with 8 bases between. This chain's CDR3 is CASSADTTDTQYF. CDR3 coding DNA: TGTGCCAGCAGCGCCGACACCACAGATACGCAGTATTTT.